This T cell receptor beta chain was identified in a study of cytomegalovirus exposure and HLA in healthy donors. This clone was detected a few times. The PCR employed 60 Vbeta primers together with 13 Jbeta primers. Authors' analysis steps: It was a later analysis that counted about 80 million unique TCR beta chains, of which about 10 million were shared. Here immunoSEQ multiplex PCR was the method, and the copy in TCRdb shows in-frame clones only, minus some. V and J calls and clone size are copied from that table; D and trimming were computed from the DNA. The sample includes 150,000 to 200,000 clones, 82% seen only once; the top ten take approximately 1%. V lost 6 bases and J 3 bases, leaving 17 bases between the germline ends. Germline values: CDR1 MDHEN, CDR2 SYDVKM. The CDR3 covers 16 residues.

Input material: PBMCs. The chain recombines TRBV28 with TRBJ1-4; D is undetermined. The clonotype comes from a girl aged 2-10 years in good health and CMV-seropositive. The CDR3 loop reads CASRRAGTGANEKLFF. CDR3 nucleotides: TGTGCCAGCAGGCGGGCAGGCACTGGGGCTAATGAAAAACTGTTTTTT.